This paragraph covers one TCR beta chain sequence. Its antigen is not identified. The data are from a study of cytomegalovirus exposure and HLA in healthy donors. Study overall: Out of 180 million or so T cells, an earlier analysis found over 100 million unique TCR beta sequences in total. Study-wide points: Indistinguishability led to the exclusion of some V segments, TRBV6-2 and TRBV6-3 included.

V was pared by 5 bases and J by 1 base, with 9 bases between. Germline V gives CDR1 SGHNT, CDR2 YYREEE (reference sequence). This CDR3 contains 13 residues. The PCR had 60 Vbeta and 13 Jbeta primers. Sequencing was performed with immunoSEQ multiplex PCR; in TCRdb, only in-frame clones are kept and a portion is missing. The profile shows under 35,000 clones, 40% to 50% of them singletons. The sequencing input was PBMCs. The source is a woman in her 50s in good health and CMV-seronegative. The chain couples TRBV5-4 to TRBJ1-2; D perhaps matches TRBD1 (5 bases). The CDR3 here is CASSVRGNYGYTF. The CDR3 DNA sequence: TGTGCCAGCAGTGTAAGGGGTAACTATGGCTACACCTTC.